Following are 10 T cell receptor beta chains from one sample sequenced in a study of T cell repertoires in cytomegalovirus infection. Their specific antigens are unknown. Each CDR3 protein gets one entry after TCRdb re-called the reads with MiXCR. The profile covers about 770,000 distinct CDR3 sequences, with almost 30% appearing a single time and about an eighth taken by the ten largest. Sequenced here: cultured CD8+ T cells from PBMCs, sampled from culture after CMV antigen stimulation. These receptors all come from a human donor in good health (CMV status not recorded). Some clones in this sample may be carry-over from other donors' samples.

The chain uses TRBV6-5 and TRBJ2-1; no definite D call. Germline V gene sequence: CDR1 MNHEY, CDR2 SVGAGI. CDR3 size: 15 residues. V was clipped by 2 bases and J by 0 bases, with 8 bases between them. The CDR3 DNA reads TGTGCCAGCAGTTACGACTTCTCCTCCTACAATGAGCAGTTCTTC. Encoded protein: CASSYDFSSYNEQFF.

This clonotype came up a few times. This sequence joins TRBV10-3 and TRBJ2-7; D is perhaps TRBD2 (5 bases). Germline V gene data show CDR1 as ENHRY and CDR2 as SYGVKD. V dropped 2 bases and J dropped 7 bases, with 12 bases sitting between them. The CDR3 has 13 amino acids. In DNA form, the CDR3 reads TGTGCCATCAGTGAGATCGGGGTCTGGGAGCAGTACGTC. Translated: CAISEIGVWEQYV.

The gene calls are TRBV19 and TRBJ1-6; 9 nucleotides match TRBD1. The germline CDR1 and CDR2 sequences are LNHDA and SQIVND (reference sequence). This CDR3 region has 13 residues. The ends lost 9 bases at V and 6 bases at J; junction bases unmatched: 3. CDR3: CASRDRANSPLHF. CDR3 DNA sequence: TGTGCCAGCCGGGACAGGGCTAATTCACCCCTCCACTTT. Using reference TRBV19 and TRBJ1-6 for the parts outside the CDR3, the full variable domain is DGGITQSPKYLFRKEGQNVTLSCEQNLNHDAMYWYRQDPGQGLRLIYYSQIVNDFQKGDIAEGYSVSREKKESFPLTVTSAQKNPTAFYLCASRDRANSPLHFGNGTRLTVT.

There are a few counts of this clonotype. V usage is TRBV29-1 and J usage is TRBJ2-1; no clear D. There are 11 residues in the CDR3. V was pared by 0 bases and J by 6 bases, with 3 bases between. Germline lookup yields CDR1 SQVTM and CDR2 ANQGSEA. The CDR3 loop is CSVEDLNEQFF. DNA of the CDR3: TGCAGCGTTGAAGATCTCAATGAGCAGTTCTTC.

This clonotype was seen only a few times. In DNA, the CDR3 is TGTGCCAGCAGCTTAGGAGGACAGGGGACCCGGTTTGAAGCTTTCTTT. Translated: CASSLGGQGTRFEAFF. The chain uses TRBV7-3 and TRBJ1-1; 9 bases map to TRBD1. Germline trimming cut 2 bases from V and 7 bases from J; bases unmatched to any gene: 11. CDR1 is SGHTA, CDR2 FQGTGA, per germline. CDR3 length equals 16 residues.

The rearrangement uses TRBV20-1 and TRBJ2-7; 8 bases agree with TRBD2. Germline assignment: CDR1 DFQATT and CDR2 SNEGSKA (reference sequence). This CDR3 spans 13 amino acids. Unmatched junction bases numbered 1, after V lost 3 bases and J lost 0 bases. The CDR3 DNA sequence: TGCAGTGCTAGTACTAGCGGCTCCTACGAGCAGTACGTC. Encoded protein: CSASTSGSYEQYV.

The rearrangement joins TRBV29-1 to TRBJ2-5; 8 bases agree with TRBD1. The CDR3 extends over 13 amino acids. V lost 6 bases to trimming and J lost 4 bases; unmatched junction nucleotides: 7. In germline, CDR1 is SQVTM, CDR2 ANQGSEA. The CDR3 DNA reads TGCAGCGTGCCTACAGGGGGAGGAGAGACCCAGTACTTC. Amino acid sequence: CSVPTGGGETQYF.

The chain couples TRBV6-5 to TRBJ1-1; D is perhaps TRBD1 (6 bases). The ends were cut back, 0 bases at V and 1 base at J, with 9 bases in the middle. The CDR3 sequence is 15 residues long. The germline V gene has CDR1 MNHEY and CDR2 SVGAGI. The CDR3: CASSYSARGNTEAFF. The CDR3 coding sequence is TGTGCCAGCAGTTACTCGGCCAGGGGGAACACTGAAGCTTTCTTT.

The chain couples TRBV12-3 or TRBV12-4 to TRBJ2-7, with TRBD2 matching over 15 bases. CDR3 length: 16 residues. The V gene end was trimmed by 5 bases and the J gene end by 3 bases; junction bases not matched to a gene: 5. The chain's CDR3 is CASSPGTSGGHYEQYF. The CDR3 DNA reads TGTGCCAGCAGTCCCGGGACTAGCGGGGGGCACTACGAGCAGTACTTC.

This clonotype was counted a few times. J is TRBJ2-7 and V is TRBV10-2; D might be TRBD1 (6 bases). This CDR3 is built from 14 residues. V gave up 4 bases and J gave up 1 base, with 11 bases separating them. Looked up from germline, CDR1 is WSHSY and CDR2 is SAAADI. The CDR3 DNA sequence: TGCGCCAGCAGTGGGCCCGGACAGTCCTACGAGCAGTACGTC. Protein: CASSGPGQSYEQYV.